This passage covers 8 T cell receptor beta chains from one sample sequenced in a study of blood T cell repertoires in COVID-19. Generated by immunoSEQ multiplex PCR, the TCRdb table keeps only in-frame clones and is missing some. The sample includes about 190,000 clones, about 85% of them seen just once. Input material: peripheral blood. The receptors were sampled from a man aged 30 to 39 with acute or convalescent COVID-19.

The chain links TRBV30 to TRBJ2-3, with a weak D call TRBD1 (5 bases). V was cut by 0 bases and J by 1 base, with 8 bases left in between. CDR3 length equals 14 residues. Germline V gives CDR1 GTSNPN, CDR2 SVGIG (reference sequence). CDR3 loop: CAWSVQGGTDTQYF. In DNA form, the CDR3 reads TGTGCCTGGAGTGTACAAGGGGGCACAGATACGCAGTATTTT.

The genes are TRBV3-1 (or the pseudogene TRBV3-2) and TRBJ2-2; weak D call: TRBD1 (5 bases). V lost 2 bases, J lost 4 bases, and 11 bases lay in between. Germline V lookup: CDR1 LGHDT, CDR2 YNNKEL (reference sequence). The CDR3 is 15 amino acids. CDR3 in amino acids: CASSQWSRGTGELFF. The DNA of the CDR3 is TGTGCCAGCAGCCAATGGAGTAGGGGCACCGGGGAGCTGTTTTTT.

This rearrangement joins TRBV3-1 (or the pseudogene TRBV3-2) to TRBJ1-2, with 7 bases fitting TRBD1. The germline V gene encodes CDR1 LGHDT and CDR2 YNNKEL (reference sequence). J gave up 3 bases and V 3 bases, and 4 bases lay outside the gene matches. The CDR3 runs to 14 residues. CDR3 sequence: CASSHRGADYGYTF. DNA of the CDR3: TGTGCCAGCAGCCACAGGGGGGCGGACTATGGCTACACCTTC.

This chain joins TRBV28 and TRBJ1-5, with TRBD1 identical over 7 bases. The ends lost 6 bases at V and 1 base at J; junction bases unmatched: 6. This CDR3 has 15 residues. CDR1 and CDR2 (germline): MDHEN, SYDVKM. The CDR3 coding sequence is TGTGCCAGCAGCCTACTGACAGGGAGCAATCAGCCCCAGCATTTT. Its translation: CASSLLTGSNQPQHF.

The V and J genes are TRBV28 and TRBJ1-1, with a weak D call TRBD1 (5 bases). Germline loops: CDR1 MDHEN, CDR2 SYDVKM. Trimming removed 2 bases from V and 4 bases from J, with 17 bases in between. This CDR3 region has 16 residues. The CDR3 is CASSLASRGFFTEAFF. As DNA, the CDR3 is TGTGCCAGCAGTTTAGCCTCTCGGGGGTTTTTCACTGAAGCTTTCTTT.

CDR3 bases: TGTGCCAGCAGCCCGACCGCGACAGAGCCCTATGGCTACACCTTC. It is translated as CASSPTATEPYGYTF. This chain connects TRBV7-3 to TRBJ1-2, with D possibly matching TRBD1 (5 bases). Germline CDR1 reads SGHTA; CDR2 reads FQGTGA. The CDR3 spans 15 residues. V lost 5 bases to trimming and J lost 4 bases, with 17 bases between them. The full variable domain, completed using reference TRBV7-3 and TRBJ1-2, is GAGVSQTPSNKVTEKGKYVELRCDPISGHTALYWYRQSLGQGPEFLIYFQGTGAADDSGLPNDRFFAVRPEGSVSTLKIQRTERGDSAVYLCASSPTATEPYGYTFGSGTRLTVV.

V and J are TRBV27 and TRBJ2-1, with a weak D call TRBD2 (6 bases). CDR1 and CDR2 from the germline V gene are MNHEY and SMNVEV (reference sequence). V lost 2 bases to trimming and J lost 4 bases, with 21 bases between them. This CDR3 contains 18 residues. The CDR3: CASSLGVGRPGEYNEQFF. The CDR3 DNA reads TGTGCCAGCAGTTTAGGGGTGGGGAGGCCCGGGGAGTACAATGAGCAGTTCTTC.

The V call is TRBV19, the J call TRBJ2-3, with D possibly being TRBD1 (5 bases). Germline V gene data show CDR1 as LNHDA and CDR2 as SQIVND (reference sequence). V lost 2 bases to trimming and J lost 0 bases, with 9 bases between them. CDR3 length equals 15 residues. Written as DNA, the CDR3 is TGTGCCAGTAGTATATTGGACACCAGCACAGATACGCAGTATTTT. This codes for CASSILDTSTDTQYF.